Each of the 7 T cell receptor beta chains below was sequenced from the same sample in a study of T-cell reconstitution after alpha-beta-depleted transplantation in children. Unique molecular identifiers were incorporated during preparation of the TCRbeta library. TCRdb independently ran MiXCR on the PCR reads; one entry per CDR3 protein. This sample has around 500,000 distinct CDR3 sequences, with approximately 13% found just once. Sequencing used PBMCs from the stem cell graft donor, obtained from the stem cell graft. The receptors were sampled from a human donor who donated a stem cell graft to a child with combined immunodeficiency.

This clonotype was picked up a small number of times. The rearrangement links TRBV6-2 or TRBV6-3 to TRBJ1-1; 8 bases fit TRBD1. Germline values: CDR1 MNHEY, CDR2 SVGEGT. The trim removed 7 bases at V and 1 base at J, leaving 5 bases unmatched. The CDR3 consists of 14 residues. The DNA for the CDR3 is TGTGCCAGCACCCGGGGGACAGGGAACACTGAAGCTTTCTTT. Encoded protein: CASTRGTGNTEAFF.

This chain joins TRBV6-5 and TRBJ1-1; 7 nucleotides line up with TRBD1. V was pared by 2 bases and J by 6 bases, with 18 bases of the junction left unmatched. The CDR3 length is 18 residues. Per germline, CDR1 MNHEY and CDR2 SVGAGI. CDR3 coding DNA: TGTGCCAGCAGTTACGGGACAGCTTCATGGGGCGCTGGCGCTGAAGCTTTCTTT. Residues: CASSYGTASWGAGAEAFF.

This clonotype has at least ten counts. The chain carries TRBV7-8 and TRBJ2-3, with 9 bases fitting TRBD2. V lost 8 bases, J lost 1 base, and 13 bases stayed unmatched. Per the germline V gene, CDR1 is SGHVS and CDR2 is FQNEAQ. The CDR3 totals 17 residues. CDR3 sequence (DNA): TGTGCCAGCGGATTGGTGCGGGAGGGCCCGGGCACAGATACGCAGTATTTT. Translation: CASGLVREGPGTDTQYF.

Note on this clonotype: The junction and the germline gene differ at one end; a read error may be behind it. The chain combines TRBV12-3 or TRBV12-4 with TRBJ1-1; TRBD1 aligns across 7 bases. This CDR3 is built from 17 residues. CDR3 DNA: TGTGCCAGCAGACCCCGGGGAGGGGGCAGGACGAACACTGAATCTTTCTTT. This translates into CASRPRGGGRTNTESFF.

This chain uses TRBV21-1 with TRBJ2-3. TRBV21-1 is listed as a pseudogene. The CDR3 loop spans 13 amino acids. The CDR3 region has the DNA TGTGCCAGCATCAGACGGGGTACTTATACGCAGTATTTT. Its protein product is CASIRRGTYTQYF.

This clonotype was recorded a few times. The rearrangement joins TRBV20-1 to TRBJ2-1; D might be TRBD2 (6 bases). The germline V gene encodes CDR1 DFQATT and CDR2 SNEGSKA (reference sequence). The CDR3 loop spans 16 amino acids. The germline V and J ends were trimmed by 2 bases and 0 bases, with 14 bases remaining between them. CDR3 in DNA: TGCAGTGCTAGAAGATCCGGGACTCCCTCCTACAATGAGCAGTTCTTC. Its protein is CSARRSGTPSYNEQFF.

V usage is TRBV29-1 and J usage is TRBJ1-1, with D perhaps TRBD1 (6 bases). Trimming took off 5 bases at V and 4 bases at J, with 14 bases between the two ends. The CDR3 has 13 residues. Germline CDR1 and CDR2: SQVTM and ANQGSEA. The CDR3 spells CSVRGALGTEAFF. CDR3 DNA: TGCAGCGTTAGGGGGGCGCTTGGCACTGAAGCTTTCTTT.